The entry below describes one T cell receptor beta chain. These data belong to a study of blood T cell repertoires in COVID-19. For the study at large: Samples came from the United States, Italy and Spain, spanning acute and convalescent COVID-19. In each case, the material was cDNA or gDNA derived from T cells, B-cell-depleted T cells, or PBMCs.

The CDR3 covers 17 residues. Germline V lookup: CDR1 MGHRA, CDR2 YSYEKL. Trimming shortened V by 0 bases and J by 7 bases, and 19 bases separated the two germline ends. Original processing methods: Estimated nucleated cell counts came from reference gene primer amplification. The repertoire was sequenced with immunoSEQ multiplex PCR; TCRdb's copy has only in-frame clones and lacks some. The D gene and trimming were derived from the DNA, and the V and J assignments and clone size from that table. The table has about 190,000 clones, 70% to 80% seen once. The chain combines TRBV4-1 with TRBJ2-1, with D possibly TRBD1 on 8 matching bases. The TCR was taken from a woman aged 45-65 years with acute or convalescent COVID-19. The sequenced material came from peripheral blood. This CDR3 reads CASSQDVRQGRGNEQFF. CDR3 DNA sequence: TGCGCCAGCAGCCAAGATGTCCGACAGGGGCGGGGGAATGAGCAGTTCTTC.